Below are 19 T cell receptor beta chains sequenced from a single sample in a study of T cells in Graves' hyperthyroidism and ophthalmopathy. TCR beta CDR3 sequences were amplified from RNA transcripts. With the HTBI primer set, the TCR CDR3 went through a first round of RT-PCR. TCRdb reprocessed the multiplex PCR reads with MiXCR, giving one entry per CDR3 protein. Altogether approximately 720,000 distinct CDR3 sequences are present, under 20% being singletons, with the ten largest covering roughly a sixth. Sequenced material: blood. Receptors were obtained from a woman in her forties or fifties with Graves' hyperthyroidism that later progressed to Graves' ophthalmopathy.

This clonotype was seen a single time. Being one base from a much bigger clone, this may be a read error. The J gene is TRBJ1-5, the V gene TRBV6-6; TRBD1 agrees at 8 bases. Germline CDR1 and CDR2: MNHNY and SVGAGI (reference sequence). This CDR3 region has 15 residues. CDR3 coding DNA: TGTGCCAGCAATTACTCACAGGGGGGCAATCAGCCCCAGCATTTT. This gives the protein CASNYSQGGNQPQHF.

The chain couples TRBV5-1 to TRBJ1-2, with TRBD1 matching over 8 bases. The CDR3 sequence is 16 residues long. The germline CDR1 and CDR2 sequences are SGHRS and YFSETQ. Unmatched junction bases numbered 11, after V lost 0 bases and J lost 7 bases. In DNA form, the CDR3 reads TGCGCCAGCAGCTTGGAGGTTCAGGGGGCGAGTTTTGGCTACACCTTC. Its protein is CASSLEVQGASFGYTF.

This clonotype was observed at least ten times. The V call is TRBV20-1, the J call TRBJ1-1; D might be TRBD1 (5 bases). Germline values: CDR1 DFQATT, CDR2 SNEGSKA (reference sequence). Trimming removed 1 base from V and 4 bases from J, with 25 bases in between. There are 18 residues in the CDR3. This CDR3 is CSARALGATPPGGTEAFF. The CDR3 coding sequence is TGCAGTGCTAGAGCCCTTGGGGCGACACCGCCCGGGGGCACTGAAGCTTTCTTT.

V gene TRBV3-1 combines with J gene TRBJ2-2, with D hard to call. Germline V gives CDR1 LGHDT, CDR2 YNNKEL (reference sequence). The ends were cut back, 0 bases at V and 17 bases at J, with 13 bases in the middle. The CDR3 covers 12 residues. The CDR3 coding sequence is TGTGCCAGCAGCCAAGACTGGAGAGCACTCTTTTTT. The encoded protein is CASSQDWRALFF.

This clonotype was counted ten times or more. The chain combines TRBV12-3 or TRBV12-4 with TRBJ2-5, with no clear D. V dropped 6 bases and J dropped 4 bases, with 12 bases sitting between them. The CDR3 is 13 residues long. The CDR3 DNA reads as TGTGCCAGCAGCCCCCTAGTGCTAGAGACCCAGTACTTC. The encoded protein is CASSPLVLETQYF.

There are many counts of this clonotype. The genes are TRBV20-1 and TRBJ2-2, with a possible D match to TRBD1 (6 bases). CDR3 length: 19 amino acids. With 0 bases removed from V and 0 bases from J, the gap between germline ends came to 20 bases. Germline CDR1 reads DFQATT; CDR2 reads SNEGSKA (reference sequence). CDR3 nucleotide sequence: TGCAGTGCTAGAGAGTTTGGGGGCAGGGTGACCTCGAACACCGGGGAGCTGTTTTTT. Translating it yields CSAREFGGRVTSNTGELFF.

The chain carries TRBV6-1 and TRBJ1-4, with D possibly matching TRBD1 (6 bases). Germline-derived CDR1 and CDR2 are MNHNS and SASEGT. Between the trimmed V and J ends, which lost 7 bases and 4 bases, there was a span of 13 bases. The CDR3 extends over 14 amino acids. The CDR3 DNA sequence: TGTGCCAGCAACCCGACAGGAGATAATGAAAAACTGTTTTTT. Translation gives CASNPTGDNEKLFF.

This clonotype appeared many times. The rearrangement joins TRBV7-9 to TRBJ1-6, with TRBD1 identical over 11 bases. Trimming at V came to 5 bases and at J to 8 bases, leaving 8 bases not matched to a gene. Germline V gene lookup returns CDR1 SEHNR and CDR2 FQNEAQ (reference sequence). CDR3 size: 16 residues. CDR3 in amino acids: CASSEYPGQGDSPLHF. In nucleotides, the CDR3 is TGTGCCAGCAGCGAATATCCGGGACAGGGGGATTCACCCCTCCACTTT.

The table lists this clonotype with many counts. The chain recombines TRBV6-5 with TRBJ2-3; no reliable D call. Germline values: CDR1 MNHEY, CDR2 SVGAGI. Trimming removed 2 bases at V and 0 bases at J, with 6 bases between. The CDR3 totals 14 residues. CDR3 sequence: CASSYRVSTDTQYF. The CDR3 DNA sequence: TGTGCCAGCAGTTACCGCGTCAGCACAGATACGCAGTATTTT.

The table lists this clonotype with many counts. The J gene is TRBJ2-5, the V gene TRBV7-9, with 12 bases aligning to TRBD1. This CDR3 region has 15 residues. Germline CDR1 SEHNR, CDR2 FQNEAQ (reference sequence). V was clipped by 5 bases and J by 4 bases; unmatched bases: 5. The CDR3 nucleotides read TGTGCCAGCAGCAACCGGGACAGGGGGCGAGAGACCCAGTACTTC. It is translated as CASSNRDRGRETQYF.

There are a few counts of this clonotype. The chain joins TRBV6-1 to TRBJ2-7; 12 nucleotides line up with TRBD1. The germline CDR1 and CDR2 sequences are MNHNS and SASEGT. There are 18 residues in the CDR3. V shed 6 bases, J shed 4 bases, and the junction held 16 bases outside the gene matches. This CDR3 reads CASSPGTGGPGPAYEQYF. CDR3 nucleotides: TGTGCCAGCAGCCCCGGGACAGGGGGCCCGGGGCCCGCGTACGAGCAGTACTTC.

The chain is built from TRBV5-1 and TRBJ2-1; 10 nucleotides agree with TRBD1. The ends lost 4 bases at V and 5 bases at J; junction bases unmatched: 9. This CDR3 spans 16 amino acids. Germline assignment: CDR1 SGHRS and CDR2 YFSETQ. CDR3 in DNA: TGCGCCAGCAGCCCCCGGACAGGGGGGAATGACAATGAGCAGTTCTTC. This encodes CASSPRTGGNDNEQFF.

The chain employs TRBV20-1 and TRBJ2-1, with 7 bases identical to TRBD2. The V and J ends lost 8 bases and 5 bases, in that order; junction bases with no gene match: 0. The V gene's germline CDR1 is DFQATT and CDR2 SNEGSKA (reference sequence). The CDR3 length is 10 residues. CDR3 in DNA: TGCAGTAGCGGGGACAATGAGCAGTTCTTC. This codes for CSSGDNEQFF.

This clonotype was picked up a small number of times. This chain joins TRBV5-1 and TRBJ1-5; D not resolved. Germline CDR1 is SGHRS and CDR2 is YFSETQ. V lost 4 bases and J lost 0, with 11 bases in between. The CDR3 totals 15 residues. The CDR3, as DNA: TGCGCCAGCAGCCTTACCGACGGTAGCAATCAGCCCCAGCATTTT. Its protein product is CASSLTDGSNQPQHF.

The table lists this clonotype with many counts. V usage is TRBV20-1 and J usage is TRBJ2-7; 7 nucleotides align to TRBD1. The CDR3 extends over 13 amino acids. Germline V gene data show CDR1 as DFQATT and CDR2 as SNEGSKA (reference sequence). The ends lost 4 bases at V and 3 bases at J; junction bases unmatched: 6. The CDR3 spells CSATDRRIYEQYF. The CDR3 bases are TGCAGTGCTACGGACAGGCGTATCTACGAGCAGTACTTC.

This clonotype was detected a few times. This chain links TRBV6-5 with TRBJ2-7; no clear D. CDR1 is MNHEY, CDR2 SVGAGI, per germline. The CDR3 runs 13 residues. V was shortened by 2 bases and J by 0 bases, with 5 bases between the two germline ends. The CDR3 protein is CASSYHLSYEQYF. In DNA, the CDR3 is TGTGCCAGCAGTTACCATCTCTCCTACGAGCAGTACTTC.

The V gene is TRBV19, the J gene TRBJ2-2; 9 bases are shared with TRBD1. Germline CDR1 reads LNHDA; CDR2 reads SQIVND (reference sequence). The CDR3 contains 18 residues. J gave up 4 bases and V 7 bases, and 16 bases lay outside the gene matches. CDR3 protein: CASTTTLGTGGVTGELFF. CDR3 nucleotide sequence: TGTGCCAGTACCACCACTCTCGGAACAGGGGGCGTCACCGGGGAGCTGTTTTTT.

The table lists this clonotype with a few counts. V and J are TRBV9 and TRBJ1-6; D perhaps matches TRBD1 (6 bases). Trimming cost V 3 bases and J 8 bases, with 18 bases left between them. CDR3 length: 16 residues. Germline V CDR1 and CDR2: SGDLS, YYNGEE. The CDR3 sequence is CASSATGHLGYSPLHF. The DNA for the CDR3 is TGTGCCAGCAGCGCAACAGGGCACTTAGGGTATTCACCCCTCCACTTT. The full variable domain, its missing parts supplied by reference TRBV9 and TRBJ1-6, is DSGVTQTPKHLITATGQRVTLRCSPRSGDLSVYWYQQSLDQGLQFLIQYYNGEERAKGNILERFSAQQFPDLHSELNLSSLELGDSALYFCASSATGHLGYSPLHFGNGTRLTVT.

This chain joins TRBV6-1 and TRBJ2-5; 9 nucleotides match TRBD2. The germline CDR1 and CDR2 sequences are MNHNS and SASEGT. The length of the CDR3 is 16 residues. Losses at the gene ends were 0 bases for V and 9 bases for J; bases not matched to a gene: 11. CDR3 in DNA: TGTGCCAGCAGTGAAGCCCAAGCTAGCGGGGTTGCGGCCCAGTACTTC. It specifies CASSEAQASGVAAQYF.